This TCR beta chain was recorded in a study of glioma-infiltrating T cells. Amplification of TCR alpha and beta CDR3 regions from RNA used iRepertoire nested multiplex PCR. For one-step reverse transcription and amplification, about 90-400 ng of tissue mRNA or PBMC total RNA was used. Via MiXCR, TCRdb re-called the multiplex PCR reads, giving one row per CDR3 protein. The sample yields about 93,000 distinct CDR3 sequences, roughly 40% seen once. This clonotype showed up many times. Germline loops: CDR1 KGHSH, CDR2 LQKENI. V lost 4 bases, J lost 0 bases, and 15 bases stayed unmatched. The CDR3 totals 20 residues.

The sequence was obtained from a human donor with low-grade glioma or glioblastoma, undergoing nonglioma brain surgery, or in good health (not recorded which). Sequenced input: glioma tissue, nonneoplastic brain tissue, or PBMCs (not recorded which). The rearrangement joins TRBV18 to TRBJ2-1, with 10 bases fitting TRBD2. The CDR3 sequence is CASSLPTTSGVRSSYNEQFF. The DNA for the CDR3 is TGTGCCAGCTCACTTCCCACCACTAGCGGGGTGAGAAGCTCCTACAATGAGCAGTTCTTC. The full variable domain, rest sourced from reference TRBV18 and TRBJ2-1, is NAGVMQNPRHLVRRRGQEARLRCSPMKGHSHVYWYRQLPEEGLKFMVYLQKENIIDESGMPKERFSAEFPKEGPSILRIQQVVRGDSAAYFCASSLPTTSGVRSSYNEQFFGPGTRLTVL.